These 15 T cell receptor beta chains originate from one sample sequenced in a study of T cells in Graves' hyperthyroidism and ophthalmopathy. Regions amplified from RNA transcripts were the TCR beta CDR3 regions. Researchers ran a first-round RT-PCR on the TCR CDR3 using the HTBI primer set. From the multiplex PCR reads, TCRdb called clonotypes with MiXCR, one entry per CDR3 protein. This sample has approximately 300,000 distinct CDR3 sequences; about 17% occur once, and the top ten carry over 45%. The sample comprised blood. These receptors were collected from a woman aged 60-75 years with Graves' ophthalmopathy.

The chain employs TRBV20-1 and TRBJ2-6; D uncertain. CDR1 DFQATT and CDR2 SNEGSKA come from the germline V gene (reference sequence). Between the trimmed V and J ends, which lost 0 bases and 2 bases, there was a span of 11 bases. This CDR3 spans 16 amino acids. CDR3 bases: TGCAGTGCTAGAGACTTCCGGGTACCTGGGGCCAACGTCCTGACTTTC. Its translation: CSARDFRVPGANVLTF.

This clonotype was seen many times. The chain has TRBV11-2 and TRBJ1-2; D is uncertain. The germline CDR1 and CDR2 sequences are SGHAT and FQNNGV. CDR3 size: 14 residues. Trimming removed 5 bases from V and 4 bases from J, with 14 bases in between. This CDR3 reads CASSPGMSVYGYTF. CDR3 sequence (DNA): TGTGCCAGCAGCCCGGGAATGAGTGTCTATGGCTACACCTTC.

As DNA, the CDR3 is TGTGCCAGCAGCGAATACCAGACTAATGAAAAACTGTTTTTT. This translates into CASSEYQTNEKLFF. The rearrangement joins TRBV5-8 to TRBJ1-4; D is uncertain. Germline V gene data show CDR1 as SGHTS and CDR2 as YDEGEE. The CDR3 length is 14 residues. V was pared by 4 bases and J by 2 bases, with 9 bases between.

V gene TRBV11-3 combines with J gene TRBJ1-2, with 8 bases that match TRBD1. Germline V gene lookup returns CDR1 SGHNT and CDR2 YENEEA. This CDR3 contains 14 residues. The J segment lost 2 bases and the V segment lost 5 bases, leaving 4 bases of the junction unmatched. As DNA, the CDR3 is TGTGCCAGCAGCCTCGGACAGGGCAACTATGGCTACACCTTC. Encoded protein: CASSLGQGNYGYTF.

The V call is TRBV4-1, the J call TRBJ2-3, with D hard to call. V lost 4 bases, J lost 2 bases, and 16 bases lay in between. CDR1 is MGHRA and CDR2 is YSYEKL in the germline V gene. CDR3 length: 16 amino acids. CDR3 sequence: CASSLGIHPYTDTQYF. Written as DNA, the CDR3 is TGCGCCAGCAGCCTAGGGATCCACCCCTACACAGATACGCAGTATTTT.

This clonotype was seen just once. The chain couples TRBV6-2 or TRBV6-3 to TRBJ2-5; 8 positions match TRBD1. CDR1 MNHEY and CDR2 SVGEGT come from the germline V gene. The trim removed 6 bases at V and 5 bases at J, leaving 17 bases unmatched. There are 17 residues in the CDR3. For the CDR3, the DNA is TGTGCCAGCAGATACACCCCAACAGCAGGGGGCTTGGAGACCCAGTACTTC. The encoded protein is CASRYTPTAGGLETQYF.

As concerns this clonotype: Possible read error: a much larger clone is one base away. This chain joins TRBV20-1 and TRBJ2-7, with D possibly being TRBD1 (6 bases). Germline lookup yields CDR1 DFQATT and CDR2 SNEGSKA (reference sequence). The CDR3 runs 13 residues. The CDR3 reads CSAGTGLVYEQCF. CDR3 bases: TGCAGTGCTGGAACAGGGTTAGTCTACGAGCAGTGCTTC.

The DNA of the CDR3 is TGCGCCAGCAGCCAGGGAGCGCCAGGGGGTTCACCCCTCCACTTT. It is translated as CASSQGAPGGSPLHF. The chain uses TRBV4-1 and TRBJ1-6, with 7 nucleotides matching TRBD1. Germline V lookup: CDR1 MGHRA, CDR2 YSYEKL. The V and J ends lost 3 bases and 9 bases, in that order; junction bases with no gene match: 8. CDR3 length: 15 residues.

The gene calls are TRBV5-1 and TRBJ1-2; D is possibly TRBD1 (6 bases). V dropped 9 bases and J dropped 2 bases, with 11 bases sitting between them. In germline, CDR1 is SGHRS, CDR2 YFSETQ. The CDR3 totals 12 residues. CDR3: CATSGANYGYTF. The CDR3 nucleotides read TGCGCCACCTCGGGGGCCAACTATGGCTACACCTTC.

This clonotype appeared many times. The J gene is TRBJ1-6, the V gene TRBV7-9; a weak D match, TRBD1 (6 bases). V lost 5 bases to trimming and J lost 0 bases, with 11 bases between them. The CDR3 runs 16 residues. Germline V lookup: CDR1 SEHNR, CDR2 FQNEAQ (reference sequence). CDR3 sequence (DNA): TGTGCCAGCAGCCGGACAGTTAGCTCCTATAATTCACCCCTCCACTTT. It specifies CASSRTVSSYNSPLHF. The complete variable domain, with remaining parts taken from reference TRBV7-9 and TRBJ1-6, reads DTGVSQNPRHKITKRGQNVTFRCDPISEHNRLYWYRQTLGQGPEFLTYFQNEAQLEKSRLLSDRFSAERPKGSFSTLEIQRTEQGDSAMYLCASSRTVSSYNSPLHFGNGTRLTVT.

This clonotype has only a few counts. The chain is built from TRBV19 and TRBJ2-1; D is possibly TRBD1 or TRBD2 (5 bases each). This CDR3 is 17 amino acids long. V was shortened by 2 bases and J by 8 bases, with 22 bases between the two germline ends. In germline, CDR1 is LNHDA, CDR2 SQIVND (reference sequence). Here the CDR3 reads CASSINLAVRGTDEQFF. The DNA of the CDR3 is TGTGCCAGTAGTATAAACTTGGCGGTACGGGGCACGGATGAGCAGTTCTTC. Using reference TRBV19 and TRBJ2-1 for the parts outside the CDR3, the full variable domain is DGGITQSPKYLFRKEGQNVTLSCEQNLNHDAMYWYRQDPGQGLRLIYYSQIVNDFQKGDIAEGYSVSREKKESFPLTVTSAQKNPTAFYLCASSINLAVRGTDEQFFGPGTRLTVL.

The gene calls are TRBV3-1 and TRBJ2-7, with D possibly TRBD2 on 6 matching bases. CDR1 is LGHDT and CDR2 is YNNKEL in the germline V gene (reference sequence). V gave up 1 base and J gave up 0 bases, with 10 bases separating them. The CDR3 loop spans 15 amino acids. CDR3 nucleotide sequence: TGTGCCAGCAGCCAAGCGCCCGGGAGCTCCTACGAGCAGTACTTC. Its protein product is CASSQAPGSSYEQYF.

This clonotype came up a few times. The CDR3 protein is CASSASPWGSPDTQYF. The CDR3 DNA sequence: TGTGCCAGCAGCGCCTCCCCCTGGGGGTCCCCAGATACGCAGTATTTT. The chain has TRBV9 and TRBJ2-3, with D perhaps assigned TRBD1 or TRBD2 (5 bases each). The CDR3 totals 16 residues. Germline loops: CDR1 SGDLS, CDR2 YYNGEE. Trimming cost V 3 bases and J 4 bases, with 18 bases left between them.

This clonotype was recorded at least ten times. The chain has TRBV11-3 and TRBJ1-1, with D perhaps matching TRBD1 (5 bases). Trimming left V 1 base short and J 4 bases short, with 7 bases between. The germline gives CDR1 SGHNT, CDR2 YENEEA. The CDR3 contains 13 residues. CDR3 bases: TGTGCCAGCAGCTTAGTGGGGCTCACTGAAGCTTTCTTT. Residues: CASSLVGLTEAFF.

This clonotype was detected a few times. This chain connects TRBV29-1 to TRBJ1-1, with D perhaps TRBD1 (6 bases). The V end was cut by 4 bases, the J end by 8 bases, with 14 bases between. Germline CDR1 SQVTM, CDR2 ANQGSEA. The CDR3 has 12 amino acids. The CDR3 spells CSVGLVGGEAFF. CDR3 DNA sequence: TGCAGCGTTGGCCTGGTGGGGGGCGAAGCTTTCTTT.